The present T cell receptor (beta chain) was sequenced within a study of blood T cell repertoires in COVID-19. Overall study: Some COVID-19 samples were acute and others convalescent; all came from the United States, Italy and Spain. In each case, the material was cDNA or gDNA derived from T cells, B-cell-depleted T cells, or PBMCs.

Original methodology: Estimation of nucleated cell counts was performed using reference gene primer amplification. Using immunoSEQ multiplex PCR, the repertoire was profiled, and TCRdb retains in-frame clones only, with some absent. Clone size and the V and J calls come from that table; the DNA yielded D and trimming. The sample has 200,000 to 300,000 clones; 86% are singletons. A single count supports this clone. The same CDR3 also results from other DNA sequences found in this sample. This CDR3 contains 14 residues. V shed 3 bases, J shed 5 bases, and the junction held 6 bases outside the gene matches. CDR1 is DFQATT and CDR2 is SNEGSKA in the germline V gene (reference sequence).

The chain carries TRBV20-1 and TRBJ2-7; TRBD2 matches 11 bases. Sequences were obtained from peripheral blood. The TCR originated in a middle-aged man who had recovered from COVID-19. The CDR3: CSASTSGSIHEQYF. Here the CDR3 DNA reads TGCAGTGCTAGTACTAGCGGGAGCATCCACGAGCAGTACTTC.